This T cell receptor beta chain is drawn from a study of blood T cell repertoires in COVID-19. The protocol was immunoSEQ multiplex PCR, while the TCRdb copy is restricted to in-frame clones and leaves out a portion. Of about 470,000 clones in the sample, 87% are singletons; the top ten hold 0.7%. Germline V gene lookup returns CDR1 MNHEY and CDR2 SMNVEV (reference sequence). Trimming took off 4 bases at V and 4 bases at J, with 20 bases between the two ends. The CDR3 is 18 residues long. The origin of this receptor is a woman aged 18-29 years who had recovered from COVID-19. The chain carries TRBV27 and TRBJ1-6, with D uncertain. Sample: PBMCs or T cells enriched from blood (not recorded which). CDR3 loop: CASSSGWAGLSYNSPLHF. The CDR3, as DNA: TGTGCCAGCAGTTCTGGGTGGGCAGGATTAAGTTATAATTCACCCCTCCACTTT.